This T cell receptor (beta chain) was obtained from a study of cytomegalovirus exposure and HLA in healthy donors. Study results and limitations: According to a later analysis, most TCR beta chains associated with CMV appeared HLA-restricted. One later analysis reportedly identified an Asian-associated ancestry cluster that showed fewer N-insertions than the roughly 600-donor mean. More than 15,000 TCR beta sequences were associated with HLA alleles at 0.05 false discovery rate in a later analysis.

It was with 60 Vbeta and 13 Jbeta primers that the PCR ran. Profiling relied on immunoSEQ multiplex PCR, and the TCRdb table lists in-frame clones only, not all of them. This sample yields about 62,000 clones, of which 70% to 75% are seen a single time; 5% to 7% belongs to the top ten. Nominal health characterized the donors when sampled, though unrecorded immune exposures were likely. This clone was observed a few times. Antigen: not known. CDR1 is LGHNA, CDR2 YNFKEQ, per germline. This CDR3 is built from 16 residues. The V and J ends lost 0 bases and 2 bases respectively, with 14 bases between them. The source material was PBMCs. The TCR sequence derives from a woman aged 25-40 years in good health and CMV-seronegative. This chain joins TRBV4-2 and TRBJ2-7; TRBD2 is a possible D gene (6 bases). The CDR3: CASSQEGSGLTYEQYF. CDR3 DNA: TGTGCCAGCAGCCAAGAGGGTAGCGGTCTTACCTACGAGCAGTACTTC.